This T cell receptor (beta chain) was sequenced for a study of blood T cell repertoires in COVID-19. On the study more broadly: Spain, Italy and the United States supplied samples that represented acute and convalescent COVID-19. Sources were T cells, B-cell-depleted T cells, or PBMCs; the material itself was cDNA or gDNA.

Clones were read by immunoSEQ multiplex PCR, and TCRdb kept only the in-frame ones, dropping some. The sample lists 400,000 or so clones, roughly 87% seen once, with 0.6% in the top ten. With V trimmed by 4 bases and J by 3 bases, 5 bases remained unmatched. This CDR3 comprises 14 residues. Germline V gene data show CDR1 as SGHRS and CDR2 as YFSETQ. In assigning cohorts, the study relied on participant-reported clinical history. The recovered donors of Cohort 3 showed two negative PCRs, clearance, or symptom resolution. The chain has TRBV5-1 and TRBJ1-1, with 8 positions matching TRBD1. The source is a man aged 18-30 years who had recovered from COVID-19. Sequencing used PBMCs or T cells enriched from blood (not recorded which). CDR3 loop: CASSVSGGDTEAFF. The DNA of the CDR3 is TGCGCCAGCAGCGTATCAGGGGGCGACACTGAAGCTTTCTTT.